Described below is a single T cell receptor (beta chain) sequence and its context. The CDR3 is 14 residues long. Looked up from germline, CDR1 is MNHEY and CDR2 is SMNVEV (reference sequence). V was clipped by 5 bases and J by 2 bases, with 11 bases between them. The source of the sample is a study of control samples from healthy donors and cancer patients. Clones were sequenced by immunoSEQ multiplex PCR, and TCRdb holds only the in-frame ones, with some missing. The sample holds 150,000 to 200,000 clones, roughly 91% seen once. The genes are TRBV27 and TRBJ2-3; no reliable D call. The sequencing sample was made of blood. This receptor was obtained from a woman aged 25 to 39 in good health. This chain's CDR3 is CASSGRANTDTQYF. The CDR3 region has the DNA TGTGCCAGCAGTGGTAGGGCGAACACAGATACGCAGTATTTT.